The TCR beta chain described here comes from a study of blood T cell repertoires in COVID-19. Study context: Researchers got acute and convalescent COVID-19 samples from the United States, Italy and Spain. PBMCs, B-cell-depleted T cells, or T cells were the source of the cDNA or gDNA that made up the material.

Germline V gene data show CDR1 as SGHAT and CDR2 as FQNNGV. V was shortened by 0 bases and J by 0 bases, with 6 bases between the two germline ends. This CDR3 spans 15 amino acids. Authors' analysis steps: Reference gene primer amplification gave estimated nucleated cell counts. The table came from immunoSEQ multiplex PCR; TCRdb's copy has only in-frame clones and leaves some out. V and J calls and clone size follow that table, whereas D and trimming were derived from the DNA. The profile shows a few hundred thousand clones, around 90% of them singletons. It was during active infection that Seattle patients were enrolled and then longitudinally followed.

The J gene is TRBJ1-5, the V gene TRBV11-2; D remains ambiguous. The sample comprised peripheral blood. The receptor was derived from a woman aged 40 to 55 with COVID-19, enrolled during active disease. The CDR3 nucleotides read TGTGCCAGCAGCTTAGACGGGAATAGCAATCAGCCCCAGCATTTT. Its translation: CASSLDGNSNQPQHF.